The next 17 T cell receptor beta chains were all read from a single sample in a study of beta chain features in type 1 diabetes. Study-level points and caveats: A moderate, significant TCRB CDR3 shortening appeared in type 1 diabetes across four CD4+ subsets.

These receptors' antigens are unknown. Every isolated RNA sample was fully reverse transcribed, so sequencing captured expressed TCRB transcripts. The protocol was immunoSEQ multiplex PCR, while the TCRdb copy is restricted to in-frame clones and leaves out a portion. The profile shows about 340,000 clones, around an eighth of them singletons. Sequencing was done on a sample of naive CD4+ T cells from blood. The receptors shown here come from a woman between 18 and 29 years old with type 1 diabetes.

This chain links TRBV7-2 with TRBJ2-7; D gene uncertain. CDR1 is SGHTA and CDR2 is FQGNSA in the germline V gene. The CDR3 covers 12 residues. V was clipped by 5 bases and J by 4 bases, with 9 bases between them. The CDR3 DNA is TGTGCCAGCAGCGCCAACAGATACGAGCAGTACTTC. It codes for CASSANRYEQYF.

The chain uses TRBV5-4 and TRBJ2-2, with D perhaps TRBD1 (6 bases). This CDR3 spans 16 amino acids. Trimming removed 0 bases at V and 4 bases at J, with 13 bases between. Germline lookup yields CDR1 SGHNT and CDR2 YYREEE (reference sequence). CDR3 residues: CASSLGVQGSTGELFF. Here the CDR3 DNA reads TGTGCCAGCAGCTTGGGGGTCCAGGGGAGCACCGGGGAGCTGTTTTTT.

This clone was counted a few times. The gene calls are TRBV27 and TRBJ2-1; TRBD1 is a possible D gene (6 bases). This CDR3 contains 13 residues. V lost 6 bases, J lost 4 bases, and 10 bases lay in between. Looked up from germline, CDR1 is MNHEY and CDR2 is SMNVEV (reference sequence). CDR3 region: CASRVGQYNEQFF. The CDR3 DNA follows: TGTGCCAGCAGAGTAGGACAGTACAATGAGCAGTTCTTC.

This clone was observed a few times. The chain combines TRBV11-2 with TRBJ2-2; weak D call: TRBD2 (7 bases). Deletions cut 5 bases from V and 1 base from J, with 14 bases between. Germline V gene lookup returns CDR1 SGHAT and CDR2 FQNNGV. The CDR3 is made up of 16 amino acids. The CDR3 loop is CASSAGAGVNTGELFF. The CDR3 DNA reads TGTGCCAGCAGCGCGGGGGCGGGGGTGAACACCGGGGAGCTGTTTTTT.

This clone was recorded a few times. This sequence joins TRBV5-8 and TRBJ2-5; a possible D gene is TRBD2 (6 bases). Germline CDR1 and CDR2: SGHTS and YDEGEE. Trimming removed 3 bases from V and 4 bases from J, with 13 bases in between. This CDR3 spans 14 amino acids. In nucleotides, the CDR3 is TGTGCCAGCAGCTGGAAGGACGGGAGAGAGACCCAGTACTTC. It encodes CASSWKDGRETQYF.

This clone has a handful of counts. The chain is built from TRBV27 and TRBJ2-1, with 9 bases fitting TRBD2. This CDR3 comprises 14 residues. In germline, CDR1 is MNHEY, CDR2 SMNVEV (reference sequence). Trimming took 3 bases from V and 3 from J; bases not matched to a gene: 0. The CDR3 region has the DNA TGTGCCAGCAGTTTTAGCGGGAGCTACAATGAGCAGTTCTTC. The encoded protein is CASSFSGSYNEQFF.

In this sample, this clone turned up a few times. The rearrangement joins TRBV5-4 to TRBJ2-7; 8 bases align to TRBD2. Trimming at V came to 0 bases and at J to 4 bases, leaving 9 bases not matched to a gene. Per the germline V gene, CDR1 is SGHNT and CDR2 is YYREEE (reference sequence). This CDR3 is 16 amino acids long. The CDR3 spells CASSLDAGGVSYEQYV. The CDR3 nucleotides are TGTGCCAGCAGCTTGGATGCGGGAGGTGTCTCATACGAGCAGTACGTC.

The sample holds many counts of this clone. The rearrangement joins TRBV14 to TRBJ2-3; no firm D call. CDR1 is SGHDN, CDR2 FVKESK, per germline. This CDR3 contains 12 residues. The V end was cut by 5 bases, the J end by 8 bases, with 11 bases between. This CDR3 reads CASSSPGGTQYF. As DNA, the CDR3 is TGTGCCAGCAGCTCCCCCGGTGGTACGCAGTATTTT.

V and J are TRBV6-1 and TRBJ2-7; TRBD2 matches at 9 bases. V lost 5 bases, J lost 12 bases, and 5 bases stayed unmatched. CDR3 size: 11 residues. Germline V lookup: CDR1 MNHNS, CDR2 SASEGT. The CDR3 bases are TGTGCCAGCAGTCGGGAGACTAGCGGGTACTTC. Translating gives CASSRETSGYF.

The genes are TRBV5-1 and TRBJ2-7; possibly TRBD1 for D (5 bases). The CDR3 spans 15 residues. Germline assignment: CDR1 SGHRS and CDR2 YFSETQ. With 7 bases removed from V and 4 bases from J, the gap between germline ends came to 21 bases. This CDR3 reads CASRAPGSLQYEQYF. The CDR3 DNA reads as TGCGCCAGCCGTGCTCCAGGGTCCCTACAATACGAGCAGTACTTC.

This clone was observed a handful of times. The rearrangement uses TRBV28 and TRBJ1-1; no definite D call. Trimming stripped 8 bases from V and 9 bases from J, with 10 bases between. The CDR3 sequence is 10 residues long. Germline V gene lookup returns CDR1 MDHEN and CDR2 SYDVKM. The chain's CDR3 is CASRETKAFF. The CDR3 nucleotides read TGTGCCAGCCGGGAGACTAAAGCTTTCTTT.

This clone has more than one count but fewer than ten. The chain links TRBV10-3 to TRBJ2-1; the match to TRBD2 covers 10 bases. The CDR3 has 14 amino acids. The trim removed 6 bases at V and 7 bases at J, leaving 6 bases unmatched. Per the germline V gene, CDR1 is ENHRY and CDR2 is SYGVKD. Here the CDR3 reads CAISLAGGGNEQFF. The CDR3 coding sequence is TGTGCCATCAGCTTAGCGGGAGGAGGGAATGAGCAGTTCTTC.

The V call is TRBV6-5, the J call TRBJ2-7; 7 bases line up with TRBD1. The germline gives CDR1 MNHEY, CDR2 SVGAGI. V lost 5 bases, J lost 2 bases, and 6 bases stayed unmatched. This CDR3 is built from 14 residues. CDR3 in amino acids: CASSTGTATYEQYF. CDR3 DNA: TGTGCCAGCAGTACCGGGACAGCTACCTACGAGCAGTACTTC.

This clone was counted only a few times. The genes are TRBV7-9 and TRBJ1-5; 7 bases match TRBD1. The J segment lost 5 bases and the V segment lost 4 bases, leaving 5 bases of the junction unmatched. Germline CDR1 and CDR2: SEHNR and FQNEAQ (reference sequence). The CDR3 contains 14 residues. The CDR3 DNA is TGTGCCAGCAGCTCGACAGGGCTCCATCAGCCCCAGCATTTT. Translating gives CASSSTGLHQPQHF.

The table lists this clone with a few counts. This chain links TRBV4-3 with TRBJ1-2; TRBD1 matches at 12 bases. CDR1 and CDR2 (germline): LGHNA, YSLEER. J was trimmed by 1 base and V by 4 bases; bases with no gene match: 7. This CDR3 comprises 17 residues. The CDR3 DNA reads TGCGCCAGCAGCCCGCAGGGACAGGGGGCGGGTAACTATGGCTACACCTTC. Residues: CASSPQGQGAGNYGYTF.

There are a few counts of this clone. The rearrangement uses TRBV9 and TRBJ2-1, with TRBD2 matching over 8 bases. Germline CDR1 and CDR2: SGDLS and YYNGEE. Germline trimming cut 0 bases from V and 5 bases from J; bases unmatched to any gene: 4. The CDR3 totals 15 residues. In nucleotides, the CDR3 is TGTGCCAGCAGCGTAGGTACTAGCGGCCACAATGAGCAGTTCTTC. Translated: CASSVGTSGHNEQFF.

The chain combines TRBV5-4 with TRBJ2-7; 8 bases are a match to TRBD1. With 2 bases clipped from V and 6 bases from J, the junction kept 1 base outside the gene matches. From germline, CDR1 is SGHNT and CDR2 YYREEE (reference sequence). The length of the CDR3 is 12 residues. CDR3 sequence reads: CASSFDRGEQYV. In DNA, the CDR3 is TGTGCCAGCAGCTTTGACAGGGGCGAGCAGTACGTC.